This entry is about one T cell receptor beta chain. The antigen remains unidentified. The assay was immunoSEQ multiplex PCR, and TCRdb's table has in-frame clones only and misses some. Altogether about 310,000 clones are present, about 80% being singletons, with the ten largest covering about 6.3%. This record comes from a study of cytotoxic CD8 clonotypes in ibrutinib-treated CLL. Study findings and constraints: Upon ibrutinib response clonality rose, and upon progression it fell back toward baseline.

V was pared by 3 bases and J by 5 bases, with 7 bases between. Germline CDR1 SGHVS, CDR2 FQNEAQ. The CDR3 is made up of 12 amino acids. This material consisted of PBMCs, taken before ibrutinib treatment. The chain uses TRBV7-8 and TRBJ2-5; D is unclear. The origin of this receptor is a human donor with chronic lymphocytic leukemia. The CDR3 protein is CASSFPSETQYF. Here the CDR3 DNA reads TGTGCCAGCAGCTTTCCATCGGAGACCCAGTACTTC.